These T cell receptor beta chains were read from a single sample in a study of metastatic and nonmetastatic thyroid tumors. Via MiXCR, TCRdb re-called the PCR reads. The table has 11,000 to 15,000 clones, over 25% seen once. Sequencing was done on a sample of tumor tissue. The source is a female donor with papillary thyroid cancer or a benign thyroid nodule (not recorded which). Some clones in this sample may be carry-over from other donors' samples. Both conserved end residues are part of each CDR3. Each record gives: CDR3 protein, V gene.

CDR3aa: CASSIRQGGTYEQYF
v_gene: TRBV2

CDR3aa: CASPPGGNSPLHF
v_gene: TRBV7-3

CDR3aa: CASSLGQPITEAFF
v_gene: TRBV11-1

CDR3aa: CASKQGTRNEQFF
v_gene: TRBV28

CDR3aa: CASSLQEYNEQFF
v_gene: TRBV7-7

CDR3aa: CAWKAGAGPEAFF
v_gene: TRBV30

CDR3aa: CASSALGTYGYTF
v_gene: TRBV27

CDR3aa: CASSSPTGSRNGYTF
v_gene: TRBV28

CDR3aa: CASSYSTPNTEAFF
v_gene: TRBV6-5

CDR3aa: CASSTRTGQHYEQYF
v_gene: TRBV19

CDR3aa: CASGLGGGQPQHF
v_gene: TRBV6-1

CDR3aa: CSAGKAGIVSYEQYF
v_gene: TRBV20-1

CDR3aa: CASGLGTRLTDTQYF
v_gene: TRBV12-5

CDR3aa: CASSLPMGGANVLTF
v_gene: TRBV28

CDR3aa: CASSGGAGDTQYF
v_gene: TRBV5-1

CDR3aa: CASSPPWQAGELFF
v_gene: TRBV27

CDR3aa: CASSPKTSGSYYEQYF
v_gene: TRBV27

CDR3aa: CSAREGQGLLRYNSPLHF
v_gene: TRBV20-1

CDR3aa: CASSFGGSGAIYGYTF
v_gene: TRBV5-4

CDR3aa: CASSLGSGTTNEKLFF
v_gene: TRBV7-2

CDR3aa: CASSAETGVFYGYTF
v_gene: TRBV9

CDR3aa: CAGLPGYTEAFF
v_gene: TRBV30

CDR3aa: CASGASYNEQFF
v_gene: TRBV7-6

CDR3aa: CASSLLVGELFF
v_gene: TRBV5-6

CDR3aa: CASSVEGTTYNEQFF
v_gene: TRBV9

CDR3aa: CRSPAGRGRGTEAFF
v_gene: TRBV20-1

CDR3aa: CASSTGPYTEAFF
v_gene: TRBV19

CDR3aa: CASSRRHNSNQPQHF
v_gene: TRBV19

CDR3aa: CASSSRTPAYEQYF
v_gene: TRBV28

CDR3aa: CASSENPPGYTF
v_gene: TRBV6-1

CDR3aa: CASSDTGENIQYF
v_gene: TRBV6-1

CDR3aa: CASSEARIDFLRKGILPFF
v_gene: TRBV2

CDR3aa: CASSTGQGQPQHF
v_gene: TRBV10-2

CDR3aa: CASISRGLAGASDTQYF
v_gene: TRBV11-1

CDR3aa: CSASTPNPRGPYEQYF
v_gene: TRBV20-1

CDR3aa: CASSPVGGWEQYF
v_gene: TRBV7-8

CDR3aa: CASNPTDPSRGYTF
v_gene: TRBV6-1

CDR3aa: CASSARAGEQYF
v_gene: TRBV3-1

CDR3aa: CASSTGTVNSPLHF
v_gene: TRBV5-4

CDR3aa: CASSDPRGQQPPYSNQPQHF
v_gene: TRBV6-4

CDR3aa: CASFMDRGFNYGYTF
v_gene: TRBV30

CDR3aa: CATRTARGGSPLHF
v_gene: TRBV15

CDR3aa: CASSFDTGTHTGELFF
v_gene: TRBV12-3/TRBV12-4

CDR3aa: CSAQAQGTSGPGYGYTF
v_gene: TRBV20-1

CDR3aa: CASSLYGSYGYTF
v_gene: TRBV27

CDR3aa: CASREGASSGSNVLTF
v_gene: TRBV5-1

CDR3aa: CASSMTTANTGELFF
v_gene: TRBV5-1

CDR3aa: CASSTAGTSYEQYF
v_gene: TRBV7-2

CDR3aa: CASSLGTYEQYF
v_gene: TRBV11-3

CDR3aa: CASSSTYRGDEQFF
v_gene: TRBV6-5

CDR3aa: CASRHRGWDEQYF
v_gene: TRBV19

CDR3aa: CASSLDRGEQYF
v_gene: TRBV12-3/TRBV12-4

CDR3aa: CASSEGQGNEKLFF
v_gene: TRBV6-1

CDR3aa: CASSNHNGPNRGYTF
v_gene: TRBV4-1

CDR3aa: CASSSGSLRSQYF
v_gene: TRBV6-8